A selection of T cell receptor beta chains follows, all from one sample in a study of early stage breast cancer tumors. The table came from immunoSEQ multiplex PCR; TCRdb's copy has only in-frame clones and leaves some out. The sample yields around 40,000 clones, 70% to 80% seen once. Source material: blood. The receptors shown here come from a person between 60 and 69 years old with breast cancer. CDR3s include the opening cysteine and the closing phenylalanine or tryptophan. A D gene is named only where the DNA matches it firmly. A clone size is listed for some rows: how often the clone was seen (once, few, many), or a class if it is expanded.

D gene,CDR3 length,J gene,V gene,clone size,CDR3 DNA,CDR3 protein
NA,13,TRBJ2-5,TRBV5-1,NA,TGCGCCAGCAGCTGGACGGTTCAAGAGACCCAGTACTTC,CASSWTVQETQYF
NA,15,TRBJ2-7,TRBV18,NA,TGTGCCAGCTCACCGGGTCGGGAGCGAAGGTACGAGCAGTACTTC,CASSPGRERRYEQYF
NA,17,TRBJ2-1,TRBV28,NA,TGTGCCAGCACCTTACACGGGGTCTCGAGCTCCTACAATGAGCAGTTCTTC,CASTLHGVSSSYNEQFF
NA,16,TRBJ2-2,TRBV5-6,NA,TGTGCCAGCAGCTTGACCAGTGACGCCAACACCGGGGAGCTGTTTTTT,CASSLTSDANTGELFF
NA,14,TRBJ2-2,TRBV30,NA,TGTGCCTGGAGTGTACTGTGGGGCACCGGGGAGCTGTTTTTT,CAWSVLWGTGELFF
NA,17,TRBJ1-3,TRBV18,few,TGTGCCAGCTCACAGGACAGCCCGATGAACTCTGGAAACACCATATATTTT,CASSQDSPMNSGNTIYF
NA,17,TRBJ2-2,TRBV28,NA,TGTGCCAGCAGTTTCCCCAGGGGTGGGAGTCTGTCCGGGGAGCTGTTTTTT,CASSFPRGGSLSGELFF
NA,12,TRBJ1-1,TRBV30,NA,TGTGCCTGGAGTATAAAGAACACTGAAGCTTTCTTT,CAWSIKNTEAFF
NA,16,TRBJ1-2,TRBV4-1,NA,TGCGCCAGCAGCCCAGGGTGGGGGCTACCAAACTATGGCTACACCTTC,CASSPGWGLPNYGYTF
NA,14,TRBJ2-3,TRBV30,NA,TGTGCCTGGGGGGGAGGACAACGCACAGATACGCAGTATTTT,CAWGGGQRTDTQYF
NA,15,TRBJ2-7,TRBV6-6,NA,TGTGCCAGCAGTTACTTGGGACTCCAGTCCTACGAGCAGTACTTC,CASSYLGLQSYEQYF
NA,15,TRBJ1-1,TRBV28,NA,TGTGCCAGCAGTTTAGAGGGGACGAAGAACACTGAAGCTTTCTTT,CASSLEGTKNTEAFF
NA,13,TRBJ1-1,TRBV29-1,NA,TGCAGCGCCCGGATAGCGACGAACACTGAAGCTTTCTTT,CSARIATNTEAFF
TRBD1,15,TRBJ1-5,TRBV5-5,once,TGTGCCAGCAGCTTTGTAGGGGGCAGGGATCAGCCCCAGCATTTT,CASSFVGGRDQPQHF
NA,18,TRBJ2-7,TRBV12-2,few,TGTGCAAGTCGCTTAGCGAAGGGACTAGCGGGGGCCACTTACGAGCAGTACTTC,CASRLAKGLAGATYEQYF
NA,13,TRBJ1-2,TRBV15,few,TGTGCCACCAGCAGGGCCCCCGCAGAGGGCTACACCTTC,CATSRAPAEGYTF
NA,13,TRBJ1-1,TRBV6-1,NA,TGTGCCAGCAGTCTAACTTGGAGGAATGAAGCTTTCTTT,CASSLTWRNEAFF
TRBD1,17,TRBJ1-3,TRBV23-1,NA,TGCGCCAGCAGTCAAGCCTCGGGTCAGGGGGAGGGAAACACCATATATTTT,CASSQASGQGEGNTIYF
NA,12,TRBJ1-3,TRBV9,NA,TGTGCCAGCAGCCCGATCCGGAACACCATATATTTT,CASSPIRNTIYF
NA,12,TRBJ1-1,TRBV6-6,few,TGTGCCAGCAGTTACTTTCCGGCCCAAGCTTTCTTT,CASSYFPAQAFF
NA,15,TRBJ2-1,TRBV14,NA,TGTGCCAGCAGCCAAGTGCTTACGTCCTACAATGAGCAGTTCTTC,CASSQVLTSYNEQFF
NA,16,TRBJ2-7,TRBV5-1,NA,TGCGCCAGCAGCTTGGGACGGGGGGCGAGCTCCTACGAGCAGTACTTC,CASSLGRGASSYEQYF
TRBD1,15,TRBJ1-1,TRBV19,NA,TGTGCCAGTAGTATGAGACAGGGGCCGTACACTGAAGCTTTCTTT,CASSMRQGPYTEAFF
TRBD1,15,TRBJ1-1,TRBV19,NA,TGTGCCAGTAGTCAGTGGGACAGGGGGCAATCTGAAGCTTTCTTT,CASSQWDRGQSEAFF
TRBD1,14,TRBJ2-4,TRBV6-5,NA,TGTGCCAGCAGTTTAGACAGGGGCACTGACATTCAGTACTTC,CASSLDRGTDIQYF
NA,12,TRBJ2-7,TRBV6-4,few,TGTGCCCCCTCAGGTAGCGCTGGGGAGCAGTACTTC,CAPSGSAGEQYF
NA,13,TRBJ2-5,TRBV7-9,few,TGTGCCAGCAGCTTAGAAGGTGTGGAGACCCAGTACTTC,CASSLEGVETQYF
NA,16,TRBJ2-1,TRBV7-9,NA,TGTGCCATCGAAACGGGGCGCGGGAACCCCTACAATGAGCAGTTCTTC,CAIETGRGNPYNEQFF
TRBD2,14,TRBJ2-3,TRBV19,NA,TGTGCCAGTAGTTTGTCTAGCGGCCGGGATACGCAGTATTTT,CASSLSSGRDTQYF
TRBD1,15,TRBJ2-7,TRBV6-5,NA,TGTGCCAGCGGTCGGTCAGGGGGTGACCCCTACGAGCAGTACTTC,CASGRSGGDPYEQYF
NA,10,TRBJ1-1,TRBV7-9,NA,TGTGCCAGCAGCTCCCTAAGAGCTTTCTTT,CASSSLRAFF
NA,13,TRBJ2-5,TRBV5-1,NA,TGCGCCATCCAACTAGTGACTTGGGAGACCCAGTACTTC,CAIQLVTWETQYF
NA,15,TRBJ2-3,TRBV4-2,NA,TGTGCCAGCAGCCAAGACGTGGGGTACACAGATACGCAGTATTTT,CASSQDVGYTDTQYF
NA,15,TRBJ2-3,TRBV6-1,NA,TGTGCCAGCAGTGAAAGAGGGTATAGCACAGATACGCAGTATTTT,CASSERGYSTDTQYF
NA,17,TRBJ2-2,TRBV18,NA,TGTGCCAGCTCACCACCAAGTAGGCCCCCGAACACCGGGGAGCTGTTTTTT,CASSPPSRPPNTGELFF
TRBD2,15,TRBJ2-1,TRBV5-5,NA,TGTGCCAGCAGCTTGGGACCTACTAGCGGGGGAGAACAGTTCTTC,CASSLGPTSGGEQFF
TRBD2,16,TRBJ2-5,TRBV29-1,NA,TGCAGCGTTGAAAGGCTAGCGGCTAAAATCATAGAGGCCCAGTACTTC,CSVERLAAKIIEAQYF
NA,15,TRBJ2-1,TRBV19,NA,TGTGCCAGTAGGGGACGGAGGAGCTCCTACAATGAGCAGTTCTTC,CASRGRRSSYNEQFF
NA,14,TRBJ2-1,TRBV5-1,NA,TGCGCCAGCAGCCCGCTTTCCGGAGGCAATGAGCAGTTCTTC,CASSPLSGGNEQFF
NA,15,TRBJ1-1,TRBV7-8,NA,TGTGCCAGCAGCAGCGGGGCCTCGGGGGTCACTGAAGCTTTCTTT,CASSSGASGVTEAFF
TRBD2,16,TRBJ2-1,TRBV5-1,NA,TGCGCCAGCACCCTAATGACTAGCGCTTCCTACAATGAGCAGTTCTTC,CASTLMTSASYNEQFF
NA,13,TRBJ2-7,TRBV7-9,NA,TGTGCCAGCATCGAAGCAGGCAGGAGCGAGCAGTACTTC,CASIEAGRSEQYF
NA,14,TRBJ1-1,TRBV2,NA,TGTGCCAGCAGCGAAGGGGTATTGAACACTGAAGCTTTCTTT,CASSEGVLNTEAFF
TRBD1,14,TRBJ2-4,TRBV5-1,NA,TGCGCCAGCAGCTTGGGGACAGGGAAAAAGGTTCAGTACTTC,CASSLGTGKKVQYF
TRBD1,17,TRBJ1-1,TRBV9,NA,TGTGCCAGCAGCGTCGGAGGACAGGGATTCATGAACACTGAAGCTTTCTTT,CASSVGGQGFMNTEAFF
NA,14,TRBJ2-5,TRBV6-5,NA,TGTGCCAGCAGTCCCCGGACAGCCCTAGAGGCCCAGTACTTC,CASSPRTALEAQYF
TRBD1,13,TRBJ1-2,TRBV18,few,TGTGCCAGCTCACCGGACAGGAACTATGGCTACACCTTC,CASSPDRNYGYTF
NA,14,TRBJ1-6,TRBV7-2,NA,TGTGCCAGCAGCTTAACCGGGGGCGGGTCACCCCTCCACTTT,CASSLTGGGSPLHF
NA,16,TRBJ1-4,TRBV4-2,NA,TGTGCCAGCAGCCAAGACCCAGGGCTAGGTAATGAAAAACTGTTTTTT,CASSQDPGLGNEKLFF
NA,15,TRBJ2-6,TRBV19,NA,TGTGCCAGTAGGGGCAGGGAAACTGGGGCCAACGTCCTGACTTTC,CASRGRETGANVLTF
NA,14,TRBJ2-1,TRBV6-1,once,TGTGCCAGCAGCTTCGGACAGACTTTCAATGAGCAGTTCTTC,CASSFGQTFNEQFF
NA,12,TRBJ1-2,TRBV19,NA,TGTGCCAGTAGTTTAACAGGGAAGGGCTACACCTTC,CASSLTGKGYTF
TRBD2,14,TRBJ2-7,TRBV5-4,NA,TGTGCCAGCAGCCCGGGAGGGGGAAGTCAGGGGCAGTACTTC,CASSPGGGSQGQYF